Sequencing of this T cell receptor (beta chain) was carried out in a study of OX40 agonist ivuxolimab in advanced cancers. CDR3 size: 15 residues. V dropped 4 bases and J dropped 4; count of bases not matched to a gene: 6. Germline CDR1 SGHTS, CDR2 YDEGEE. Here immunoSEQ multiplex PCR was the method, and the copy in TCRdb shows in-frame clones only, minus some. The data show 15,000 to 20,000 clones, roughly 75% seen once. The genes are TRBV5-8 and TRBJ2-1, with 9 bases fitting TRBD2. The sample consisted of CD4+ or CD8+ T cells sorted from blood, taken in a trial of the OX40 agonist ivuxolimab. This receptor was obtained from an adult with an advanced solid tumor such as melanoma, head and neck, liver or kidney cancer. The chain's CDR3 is CASSQGLAPYNEQFF. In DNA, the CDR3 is TGTGCCAGCAGCCAGGGACTAGCCCCGTACAATGAGCAGTTCTTC.